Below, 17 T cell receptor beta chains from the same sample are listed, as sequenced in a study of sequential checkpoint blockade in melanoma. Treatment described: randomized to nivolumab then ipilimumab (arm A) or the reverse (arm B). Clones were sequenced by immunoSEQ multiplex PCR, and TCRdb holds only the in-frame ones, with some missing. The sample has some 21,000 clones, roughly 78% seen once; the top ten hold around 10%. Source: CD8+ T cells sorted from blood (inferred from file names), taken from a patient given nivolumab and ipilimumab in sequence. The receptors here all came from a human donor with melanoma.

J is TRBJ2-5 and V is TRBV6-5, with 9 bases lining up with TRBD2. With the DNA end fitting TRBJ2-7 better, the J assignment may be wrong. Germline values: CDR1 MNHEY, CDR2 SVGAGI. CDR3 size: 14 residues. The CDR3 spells CASSYRGRASEQYF. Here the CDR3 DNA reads TGTGCCAGCAGTTACCGCGGGAGGGCCAGCGAGCAGTACTTC.

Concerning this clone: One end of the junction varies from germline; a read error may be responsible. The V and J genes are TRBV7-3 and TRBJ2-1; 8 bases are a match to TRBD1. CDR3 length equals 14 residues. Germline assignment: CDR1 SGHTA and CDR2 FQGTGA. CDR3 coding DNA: TGTGCCAGCAGCTTGAACGGCCGGGACAGGCCCCAGCTCTTC. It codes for CASSLNGRDRPQLF.

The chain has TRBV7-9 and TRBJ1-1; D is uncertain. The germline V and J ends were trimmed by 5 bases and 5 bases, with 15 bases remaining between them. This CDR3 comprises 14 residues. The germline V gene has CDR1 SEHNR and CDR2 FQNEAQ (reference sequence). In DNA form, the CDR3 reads TGTGCCAGCAGCGCTAATGGACTGAGAACTGAAGCTTTCTTT. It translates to CASSANGLRTEAFF.

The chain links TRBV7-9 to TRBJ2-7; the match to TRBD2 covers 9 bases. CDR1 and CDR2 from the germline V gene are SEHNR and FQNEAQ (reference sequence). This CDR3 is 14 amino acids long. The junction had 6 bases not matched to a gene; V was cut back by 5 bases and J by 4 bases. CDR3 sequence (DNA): TGTGCCAGCAGCGATAGCGGGGGAGCATACGAGCAGTACTTC. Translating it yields CASSDSGGAYEQYF.

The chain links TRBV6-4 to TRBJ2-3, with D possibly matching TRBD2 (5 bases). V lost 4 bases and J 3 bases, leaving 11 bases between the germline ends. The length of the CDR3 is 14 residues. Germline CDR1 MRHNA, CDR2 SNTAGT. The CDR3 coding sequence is TGTGCCAGCAGTGTCGGTCCGGGGACAGATACGCAGTATTTT. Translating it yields CASSVGPGTDTQYF.

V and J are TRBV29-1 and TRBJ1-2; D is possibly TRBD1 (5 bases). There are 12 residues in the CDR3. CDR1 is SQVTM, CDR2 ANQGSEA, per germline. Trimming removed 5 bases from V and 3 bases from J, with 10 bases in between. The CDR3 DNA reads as TGCAGCGTTTTACAGGATTACTATGGCTACACCTTC. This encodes CSVLQDYYGYTF.

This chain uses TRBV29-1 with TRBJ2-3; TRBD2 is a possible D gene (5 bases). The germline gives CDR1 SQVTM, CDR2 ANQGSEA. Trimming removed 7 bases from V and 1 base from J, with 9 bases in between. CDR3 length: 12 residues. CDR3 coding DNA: TGCAGCGCGGACGGGGGCACAGATACGCAGTATTTT. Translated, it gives CSADGGTDTQYF.

The DNA of the CDR3 is TGTGCCAGCAGCCTTGACCTTCAACAGGGGCCTTCGCAGCCCCAGCATTTT. Residues: CASSLDLQQGPSQPQHF. The chain employs TRBV11-2 and TRBJ1-5; TRBD1 matches 7 bases. The CDR3 has 17 amino acids. Germline CDR1 reads SGHAT; CDR2 reads FQNNGV. The J segment lost 7 bases and the V segment lost 5 bases, leaving 17 bases of the junction unmatched.

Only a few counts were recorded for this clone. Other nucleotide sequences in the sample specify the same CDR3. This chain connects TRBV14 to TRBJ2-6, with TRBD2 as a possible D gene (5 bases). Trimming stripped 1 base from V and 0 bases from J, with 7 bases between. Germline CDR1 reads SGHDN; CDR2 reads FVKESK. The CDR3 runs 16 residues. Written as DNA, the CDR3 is TGTGCCAGCAGCCAAGGAGGGTACTCTGGGGCCAACGTCCTGACTTTC. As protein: CASSQGGYSGANVLTF.

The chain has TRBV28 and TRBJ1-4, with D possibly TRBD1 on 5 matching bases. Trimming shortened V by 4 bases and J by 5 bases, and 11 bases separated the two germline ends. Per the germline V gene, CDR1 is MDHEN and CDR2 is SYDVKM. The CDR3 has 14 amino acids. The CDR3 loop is CASSSTAPNEKLFF. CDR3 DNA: TGTGCCAGCAGTTCGACAGCGCCCAATGAAAAACTGTTTTTT.

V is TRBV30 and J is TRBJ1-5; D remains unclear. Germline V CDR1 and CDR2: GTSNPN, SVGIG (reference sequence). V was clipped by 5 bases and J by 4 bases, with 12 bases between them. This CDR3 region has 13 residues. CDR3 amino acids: CAWGLTSNQPQHF. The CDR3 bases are TGTGCCTGGGGGCTAACTTCTAATCAGCCCCAGCATTTT.

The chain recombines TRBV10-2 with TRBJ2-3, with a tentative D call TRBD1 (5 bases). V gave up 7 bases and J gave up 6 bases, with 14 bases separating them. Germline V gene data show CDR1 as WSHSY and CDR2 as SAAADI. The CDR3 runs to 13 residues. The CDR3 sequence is CASKAQGADTQYF. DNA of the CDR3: TGCGCCAGCAAGGCCCAGGGCGCGGATACGCAGTATTTT.

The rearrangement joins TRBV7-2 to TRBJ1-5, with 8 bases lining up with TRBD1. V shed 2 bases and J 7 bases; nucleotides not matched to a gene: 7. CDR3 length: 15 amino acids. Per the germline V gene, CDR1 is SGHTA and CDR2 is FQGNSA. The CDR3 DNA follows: TGTGCCAGCAGCTTATTTGGAGACAGGGGACAGCCCCAGCATTTT. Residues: CASSLFGDRGQPQHF. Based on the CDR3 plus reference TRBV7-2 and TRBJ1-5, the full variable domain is GAGVSQSPSNKVTEKGKDVELRCDPISGHTALYWYRQSLGQGLEFLIYFQGNSAPDKSGLPSDRFSAERTGGSVSTLTIQRTQQEDSAVYLCASSLFGDRGQPQHFGDGTRLSIL.

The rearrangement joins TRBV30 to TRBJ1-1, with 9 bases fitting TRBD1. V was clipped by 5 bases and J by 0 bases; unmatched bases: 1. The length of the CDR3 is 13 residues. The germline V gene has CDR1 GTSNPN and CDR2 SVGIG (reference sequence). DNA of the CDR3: TGTGCCTGGGGGACAGGGATGAACACTGAAGCTTTCTTT. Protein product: CAWGTGMNTEAFF.

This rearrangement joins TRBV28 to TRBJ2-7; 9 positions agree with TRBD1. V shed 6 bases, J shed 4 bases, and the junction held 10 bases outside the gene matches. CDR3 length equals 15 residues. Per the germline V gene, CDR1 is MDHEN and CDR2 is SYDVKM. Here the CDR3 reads CASRRSGTGSYEQYF. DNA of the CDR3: TGTGCCAGCAGGCGTTCCGGGACAGGGTCATACGAGCAGTACTTC.

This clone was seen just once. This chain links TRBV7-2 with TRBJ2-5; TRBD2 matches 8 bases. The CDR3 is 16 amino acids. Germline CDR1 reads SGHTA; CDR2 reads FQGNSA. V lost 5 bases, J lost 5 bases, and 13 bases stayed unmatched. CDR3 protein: CASSISAGAVLETQYF. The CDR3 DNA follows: TGTGCCAGCAGCATCTCAGCGGGAGCTGTCCTGGAGACCCAGTACTTC.

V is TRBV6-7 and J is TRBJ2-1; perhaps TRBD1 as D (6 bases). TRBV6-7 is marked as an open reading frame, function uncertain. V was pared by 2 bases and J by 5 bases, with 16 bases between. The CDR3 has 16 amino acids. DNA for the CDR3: TGTGCCAGCAGTTACGGACAGTTGGGTAGCAACAATGAGCAGTTCTTC. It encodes CASSYGQLGSNNEQFF.